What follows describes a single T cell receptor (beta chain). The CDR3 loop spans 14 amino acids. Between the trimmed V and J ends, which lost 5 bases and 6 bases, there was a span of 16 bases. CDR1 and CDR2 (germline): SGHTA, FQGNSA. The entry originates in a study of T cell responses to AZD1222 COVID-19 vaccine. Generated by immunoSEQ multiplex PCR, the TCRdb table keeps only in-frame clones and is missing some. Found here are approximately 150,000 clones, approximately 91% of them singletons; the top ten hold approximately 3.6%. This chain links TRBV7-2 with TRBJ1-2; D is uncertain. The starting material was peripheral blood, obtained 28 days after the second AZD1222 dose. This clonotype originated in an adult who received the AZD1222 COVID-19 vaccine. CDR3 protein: CASSTPLAWDGYTF. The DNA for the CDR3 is TGTGCCAGCAGCACCCCCCTGGCCTGGGATGGCTACACCTTC.